This T cell receptor beta chain was observed in a study of T cells in Graves' hyperthyroidism and ophthalmopathy. Regarding the study as a whole: The majority of expanded thyroid clonotypes above 0.001 also appeared in blood.

Graves' hyperthyroidism showing no ophthalmopathy progression within 18 months was considered stable. Criteria for exclusion of patients were uncontrolled infection, other autoimmune disease, pregnancy or lactation. Amplification of TCR beta CDR3 regions used RNA as the template. RT-PCR in the first round (using the HTBI primer set) targeted the TCR CDR3. TCRdb passed the multiplex PCR reads through MiXCR, listing each CDR3 protein once. The sample contains roughly 170,000 distinct CDR3 sequences, about 17% of which appear only once. The CDR3 loop spans 16 amino acids. V lost 3 bases and J lost 7; bases outside the gene matches: 9. The germline gives CDR1 SGHNT, CDR2 YYREEE (reference sequence). This clonotype was counted only a few times. The antigen remains unidentified.

The V call is TRBV5-4, the J call TRBJ2-1; 11 bases are a match to TRBD1. The specimen was blood. The sequence was collected from a woman aged 45-65 years with Graves' hyperthyroidism. CDR3 nucleotide sequence: TGTGCCAGCAGCTACTGGACAGGGGGCGTTAGAAATGAGCAGTTCTTC. This codes for CASSYWTGGVRNEQFF.